The T cell receptor (beta chain) under discussion was sequenced for a study of blood T cell repertoires in COVID-19. Study information: Researchers got acute and convalescent COVID-19 samples from the United States, Italy and Spain. The analysed material was cDNA or gDNA that came from T cells, B-cell-depleted T cells, or PBMCs.

Per the study methods: Estimates of nucleated cell counts were drawn from the amplification of reference gene primers. Only in-frame clones appear in the TCRdb table, and some are missing; sequencing was by immunoSEQ multiplex PCR. V and J calls plus clone size are reproduced from that table; the DNA served to infer D and trimming. This table has about 220,000 clones, approximately 83% appearing once. Germline trimming cut 3 bases from V and 2 bases from J; bases unmatched to any gene: 5. CDR3 length: 14 amino acids. CDR1 is SGHKS and CDR2 is YYEKEE in the germline V gene (reference sequence). This sequence was found in a woman aged 25 to 39 who had recovered from COVID-19. This chain joins TRBV5-5 and TRBJ2-7, with TRBD2 matching 7 bases. The specimen sequenced was peripheral blood. CDR3 DNA: TGTGCCAGCAGCTGGGAGGGACTCACCTACGAGCAGTACTTC. It yields the protein CASSWEGLTYEQYF. Using reference TRBV5-5 and TRBJ2-7 for the parts outside the CDR3, the full variable domain is DAGVTQSPTHLIKTRGQQVTLRCSPISGHKSVSWYQQVLGQGPQFIFQYYEKEERGRGNFPDRFSARQFPNYSSELNVNALLLGDSALYLCASSWEGLTYEQYFGPGTRLTVT.